These T cell receptor beta chains were read from a single sample in a study of cytomegalovirus exposure and HLA in healthy donors. Here immunoSEQ multiplex PCR was the method, and the copy in TCRdb shows in-frame clones only, minus some. The table includes 120,000 or so clones, approximately 87% detected once. The sample consisted of PBMCs. Receptor source: a woman in her twenties or thirties in good health and CMV-seropositive. CDR3s include the opening cysteine and the closing phenylalanine or tryptophan. The D gene is left open where the match is weak. Size is stated for part of the rows, as once, few or many counts, or as a class when the clone is expanded.

d_gene | j_gene | v_gene | abundance | CDR3aa | CDR3nt
NA | TRBJ2-7 | TRBV7-9 | NA | CASSLGRGPYEQYF | TGTGCCAGCAGCTTAGGTAGAGGCCCCTACGAGCAGTACTTC
TRBD2 | TRBJ2-5 | TRBV7-9 | once | CASSLGSTSGRGSQYF | TGTGCCAGCAGCTTAGGGTCTACTAGCGGGAGGGGGTCCCAGTACTTC
NA | TRBJ2-2 | TRBV7-7 | once | CAVWNTGELFF | TGTGCCGTCTGGAACACCGGGGAGCTGTTTTTT
NA | TRBJ1-2 | TRBV5-1 | NA | CASRIQGNYGYTF | TGCGCCAGCAGGATCCAGGGGAACTATGGCTACACCTTC
NA | TRBJ2-3 | TRBV4-2 | NA | CASSGSVSTDTQYF | TGTGCCAGCAGCGGGAGCGTTAGCACAGATACGCAGTATTTT
NA | TRBJ1-3 | TRBV4-3 | NA | CASSQESYSGNTIYF | TGCGCCAGCAGCCAAGAGAGTTACTCTGGAAACACCATATATTTT
TRBD1 | TRBJ1-2 | TRBV18 | NA | CASSRGQGHYGYTF | TGTGCCAGCTCACGAGGACAGGGACACTATGGCTACACCTTC
NA | TRBJ1-2 | TRBV7-9 | NA | CASSFPREGYGYTF | TGTGCCAGCAGCTTTCCCAGGGAGGGCTATGGCTACACCTTC
TRBD1 | TRBJ2-7 | TRBV4-1 | NA | CASSQQGANEQYF | TGCGCCAGCAGCCAACAGGGGGCCAACGAGCAGTACTTC
TRBD1 | TRBJ1-2 | TRBV5-5 | few | CASSPRTGQHGYTF | TGTGCCAGCAGCCCCCGGACAGGGCAACATGGCTACACCTTC
NA | TRBJ1-4 | TRBV5-1 | NA | CASSSGSIATNEKLFF | TGCGCCAGCAGCTCCGGGAGCATCGCAACTAATGAAAAACTGTTTTTT
NA | TRBJ1-1 | TRBV2 | NA | CASSPQGNTEAFF | TGTGCCAGCAGTCCACAGGGGAACACTGAAGCTTTCTTT
TRBD2 | TRBJ2-1 | TRBV9 | NA | CASSADPGLGNEQFF | TGTGCCAGCAGCGCCGATCCGGGACTAGGGAATGAGCAGTTCTTC
NA | TRBJ1-6 | TRBV5-6 | NA | CASSLGFRGGNSPLHF | TGTGCCAGCAGCTTGGGGTTTAGGGGGGGTAATTCACCCCTCCACTTT
TRBD1 | TRBJ2-1 | TRBV19 | NA | CASSNEGQGVGSYNEQFF | TGTGCCAGTAGTAACGAGGGGCAGGGGGTGGGATCCTACAATGAGCAGTTCTTC
NA | TRBJ1-2 | TRBV6-4 | NA | CASSNTAGQGDGYTF | TGTGCCAGCAGCAATACCGCGGGGCAGGGCGATGGCTACACCTTC
TRBD1 | TRBJ2-5 | TRBV18 | NA | CASSPVSGGRETQYF | TGTGCCAGCTCACCTGTCTCAGGGGGCAGGGAGACCCAGTACTTC
TRBD1 | TRBJ1-2 | TRBV7-8 | NA | CASSTRTGASYGYTF | TGTGCCAGCAGCACCCGGACAGGGGCTAGCTATGGCTACACCTTC
TRBD1 | TRBJ1-2 | TRBV5-1 | NA | CASSFGGDRGYGYTF | TGCGCCAGCAGCTTTGGAGGGGACAGGGGTTATGGCTACACCTTC
NA | TRBJ2-7 | TRBV11-2 | NA | CASSLIADEQYF | TGTGCCAGCAGCCTAATTGCTGACGAGCAGTACTTC
TRBD1 | TRBJ2-7 | TRBV6-6 | NA | CASSLGTGSYEQYF | TGTGCCAGCAGTTTGGGGACAGGGTCCTACGAGCAGTACTTC
TRBD1 | TRBJ1-6 | TRBV18 | NA | CASSPLPGQASSYNSPLHF | TGTGCCAGCTCCCCCCTTCCGGGACAGGCGAGCTCCTATAATTCACCCCTCCACTTT
NA | TRBJ2-1 | TRBV2 | NA | CASSKADGGYNEQFF | TGTGCCAGCAGTAAAGCGGATGGGGGGTACAATGAGCAGTTCTTC
TRBD1 | TRBJ1-4 | TRBV18 | NA | CASSPGTGGNEKLFF | TGTGCCAGCTCACCAGGCACAGGGGGTAATGAAAAACTGTTTTTT
TRBD1 | TRBJ2-4 | TRBV19 | NA | CASSPGALTGKAKNIQYF | TGTGCCAGTAGTCCAGGTGCTCTGACAGGGAAAGCCAAAAACATTCAGTACTTC
NA | TRBJ2-1 | TRBV7-9 | NA | CASSSDRGGDEQFF | TGTGCCAGCAGCTCGGACAGAGGGGGTGATGAGCAGTTCTTC
NA | TRBJ2-7 | TRBV5-6 | NA | CASSYAGAYEQYF | TGTGCCAGCAGCTATGCAGGGGCCTACGAGCAGTACTTC
NA | TRBJ1-4 | TRBV20-1 | NA | CSANREVELFF | TGCAGTGCCAACCGAGAGGTTGAACTGTTTTTT
NA | TRBJ1-2 | TRBV7-2 | few | CASSYAGDYGYTF | TGTGCCAGCAGTTACGCCGGGGACTATGGCTACACCTTC
TRBD1 | TRBJ1-1 | TRBV9 | NA | CASSVLAGGYTEAFF | TGTGCCAGCAGCGTATTGGCAGGGGGTTATACTGAAGCTTTCTTT
NA | TRBJ1-3 | TRBV7-6 | NA | CASSLAPGNRNTIYF | TGTGCCAGCAGCTTAGCGCCAGGGAATAGGAACACCATATATTTT
TRBD2 | TRBJ2-7 | TRBV7-6 | NA | CASSLASGGSSYEQYF | TGTGCCAGCAGCCTAGCGAGCGGGGGGAGCTCCTACGAGCAGTACTTC
TRBD2 | TRBJ2-2 | TRBV28 | NA | CASSPLTSATGELFF | TGTGCCAGCAGTCCCTTGACTAGCGCCACCGGGGAGCTGTTTTTT
TRBD2 | TRBJ2-7 | TRBV28 | NA | CASSLRTSAYEQYF | TGTGCCAGCAGTTTAAGGACTAGCGCCTACGAGCAGTACTTC
NA | TRBJ2-1 | TRBV18 | once | CASSPDSYNEQFF | TGTGCCAGCTCCCCCGACAGTTACAATGAGCAGTTCTTC
NA | TRBJ2-2 | TRBV19 | NA | CASSEGGTGELFF | TGTGCCAGTAGTGAAGGGGGCACCGGGGAGCTGTTTTTT
TRBD2 | TRBJ2-1 | TRBV2 | NA | CASSEAVAGGHGEQFF | TGTGCCAGCAGTGAAGCGGTAGCGGGGGGGCACGGTGAGCAGTTCTTC
TRBD1 | TRBJ1-6 | TRBV7-9 | NA | CASRQSPGTGGLNNSPLHF | TGTGCCAGCAGGCAGAGCCCCGGGACAGGGGGCCTCAATAATTCACCCCTCCACTTT
TRBD1 | TRBJ1-2 | TRBV7-8 | NA | CASSLWTGGAGDYGYTF | TGTGCCAGCAGCTTGTGGACAGGGGGCGCTGGGGACTATGGCTACACCTTC
TRBD1 | TRBJ1-2 | TRBV5-4 | NA | CASTSAFGTGYGYTF | TGTGCCAGCACCTCAGCGTTCGGGACAGGGTATGGCTACACCTTC
NA | TRBJ2-1 | TRBV4-2 | NA | CASSQGLALAEQFF | TGTGCCAGCAGCCAAGGGCTAGCTCTAGCAGAGCAGTTCTTC
NA | TRBJ2-1 | TRBV5-4 | NA | CASSFFGGPQNNEQFF | TGTGCCAGCAGCTTTTTTGGCGGCCCCCAGAACAATGAGCAGTTCTTC
NA | TRBJ2-7 | TRBV2 | NA | CASRREGEQYF | TGTGCCAGCAGGAGGGAAGGTGAGCAGTACTTC
TRBD1 | TRBJ2-1 | TRBV5-4 | NA | CASSLGTGVHNEQFF | TGTGCCAGCAGCCTCGGGACAGGGGTACACAATGAGCAGTTCTTC
NA | TRBJ1-5 | TRBV4-2 | NA | CASSQDPGQSHNQPQHF | TGTGCCAGCAGCCAAGATCCAGGCCAATCCCACAATCAGCCCCAGCATTTT
TRBD1 | TRBJ2-4 | TRBV15 | NA | CATSRGTGGAKNIQYF | TGTGCCACCAGCAGAGGGACAGGGGGAGCCAAAAACATTCAGTACTTC
TRBD2 | TRBJ2-6 | TRBV11-2 | NA | CASSPPPGLAGAGANVLTF | TGTGCCAGCAGCCCGCCCCCCGGGCTAGCGGGAGCTGGGGCCAACGTCCTGACTTTC
NA | TRBJ1-1 | TRBV19 | NA | CASRKRGTEAFF | TGTGCCAGTAGGAAGAGAGGGACTGAAGCTTTCTTT
TRBD1 | TRBJ1-1 | TRBV7-2 | NA | CASSLAGQGLLGSEAFF | TGTGCCAGCAGCTTGGCGGGACAGGGCCTTCTAGGGTCTGAAGCTTTCTTT
NA | TRBJ1-3 | TRBV18 | NA | CASSPTGTSGNTIYF | TGTGCCAGCTCACCAACAGGCACCTCTGGAAACACCATATATTTT
NA | TRBJ1-1 | TRBV10-1 | NA | CASSHRADTEAFF | TGCGCCAGCAGCCACAGGGCGGACACTGAAGCTTTCTTT
TRBD1 | TRBJ2-7 | TRBV6-6 | few | CASRDSGTGVYEQYF | TGTGCCAGCAGAGATTCCGGGACAGGGGTGTACGAGCAGTACTTC